A selection of T cell receptor beta chains follows, all from one sample in a study of blood T cell repertoires in COVID-19. The protocol was immunoSEQ multiplex PCR, while the TCRdb copy is restricted to in-frame clones and leaves out a portion. This sample has 150,000 to 200,000 clones, with around four fifths found just once. Material: PBMCs or T cells enriched from blood (not recorded which). These receptors were obtained from a woman in her sixties who had recovered from COVID-19. CDR3s include the opening cysteine and the closing phenylalanine or tryptophan. The order of the fields is D gene, V gene, J gene, clone size, CDR3 protein, CDR3 DNA. D genes are given only for firm matches. The size field is filled for only some rows; it gives once, few, many or a size class.

TRBD2	TRBV4-2	TRBJ2-7	few	CASSHRLGRGGQHEQYF	TGTGCCAGCAGCCATCGATTGGGGCGGGGGGGCCAACACGAGCAGTACTTC
TRBD1	TRBV20-1	TRBJ1-3	few	CSAGDREFSGNTIYF	TGCAGTGCTGGTGACAGGGAATTCTCTGGAAACACCATATATTTT
TRBD1	TRBV28	TRBJ1-2	NA	CASSATGGNDYGYTF	TGTGCCAGCAGCGCCACAGGGGGCAACGACTATGGCTACACCTTC
TRBD2	TRBV9	TRBJ2-1	NA	CASSVGSGGAYEQFF	TGTGCCAGCAGCGTAGGTAGCGGGGGGGCCTATGAGCAGTTCTTC
TRBD1	TRBV19	TRBJ1-6	NA	CASSPPGQGNSPLHF	TGTGCCAGTAGCCCGCCGGGACAGGGGAATTCACCCCTCCACTTT
TRBD1	TRBV28	TRBJ1-2	few	CASSLEGVGTGADYGYTF	TGTGCCAGCAGTTTAGAGGGGGTAGGGACAGGGGCGGACTATGGCTACACCTTC
NA	TRBV10-3	TRBJ1-2	once	CAISTHSGTSINYGYTF	TGTGCCATCAGCACCCATTCCGGGACAAGTATTAACTATGGCTACACCTTC
TRBD2	TRBV7-9	TRBJ2-3	NA	CASSLSSGGGGTDTQYF	TGTGCCAGCAGCTTAAGTAGCGGCGGCGGGGGGACAGATACGCAGTATTTT
TRBD2	TRBV28	TRBJ2-5	NA	CASSPGGAAKETQYF	TGTGCCAGCAGTCCGGGAGGGGCCGCAAAAGAGACCCAGTACTTC
NA	TRBV5-4	TRBJ1-4	few	CASSLGGTSTNEKLFF	TGTGCCAGCAGCTTGGGCGGAACCTCAACTAATGAAAAACTGTTTTTT
TRBD1	TRBV13	TRBJ1-1	NA	CASTYRGLRTEAFF	TGTGCCAGCACCTACAGGGGGCTACGAACTGAAGCTTTCTTT
NA	TRBV7-3	TRBJ2-5	NA	CASSLRGQGIQETQYF	TGTGCCAGCAGCTTAAGAGGTCAGGGGATACAAGAGACCCAGTACTTC